One sample yielded the 26 T cell receptor beta chains listed below, sequenced in a study of T cell responses to AZD1222 COVID-19 vaccine. The assay was immunoSEQ multiplex PCR, and TCRdb's table has in-frame clones only and misses some. Among 100,000 to 150,000 clones, approximately 90% were seen once, and the ten largest hold 20% to 25%. The sequences come from peripheral blood, collected on day 0 of AZD1222 vaccination. The receptor set was obtained from an adult in good health.

The V call is TRBV5-1, the J call TRBJ2-2; 8 nucleotides agree with TRBD2. CDR1 and CDR2 from the germline V gene are SGHRS and YFSETQ. This CDR3 contains 16 residues. V shed 4 bases and J 6 bases; nucleotides not matched to a gene: 11. The CDR3 nucleotides read TGCGCCAGCAGCGAACCGGGACTAGGGGCGGCCGGGGAGCTGTTTTTT. It yields the protein CASSEPGLGAAGELFF.

This chain joins TRBV27 and TRBJ2-7; maybe TRBD1 (5 bases). This CDR3 region has 14 residues. Germline V lookup: CDR1 MNHEY, CDR2 SMNVEV (reference sequence). Trimming cost V 3 bases and J 5 bases, with 14 bases left between them. This CDR3 is CASSFRQGKDEQYF. The CDR3 bases are TGTGCCAGCAGTTTCCGGCAGGGTAAAGACGAGCAGTACTTC.

The chain combines TRBV5-1 with TRBJ1-2; D unresolved. Germline CDR1 is SGHRS and CDR2 is YFSETQ. V lost 0 bases and J lost 2, with 8 bases in between. The CDR3 totals 14 residues. CDR3 nucleotide sequence: TGCGCCAGCAGCTTGGCCGGAGAGAACTATGGCTACACCTTC. Its translation is CASSLAGENYGYTF. Variable domain in full (rest from reference TRBV5-1 and TRBJ1-2): KAGVTQTPRYLIKTRGQQVTLSCSPISGHRSVSWYQQTPGQGLQFLFEYFSETQRNKGNFPGRFSGRQFSNSRSEMNVSTLELGDSALYLCASSLAGENYGYTFGSGTRLTVV.

V usage is TRBV28 and J usage is TRBJ1-6, with TRBD1 matching over 9 bases. The CDR3 has 13 amino acids. Germline values: CDR1 MDHEN, CDR2 SYDVKM. The trim removed 9 bases at V and 9 bases at J, leaving 6 bases unmatched. The CDR3 region is CASYGDRASPLHF. The CDR3, as DNA: TGTGCCAGTTACGGGGACAGGGCTTCACCCCTCCACTTT.

J is TRBJ2-3 and V is TRBV9; 10 bases map to TRBD1. The V gene's germline CDR1 is SGDLS and CDR2 YYNGEE. V lost 2 bases, J lost 3 bases, and 6 bases stayed unmatched. CDR3 size: 16 residues. CDR3 in DNA: TGTGCCAGCAGCGTCGAAGAGGGACAGGGGACAGATACGCAGTATTTT. The encoded protein is CASSVEEGQGTDTQYF.

This clone was observed a few times. The rearrangement joins TRBV9 to TRBJ2-5; TRBD1 matches 7 bases. The CDR3 length is 15 residues. The germline V gene encodes CDR1 SGDLS and CDR2 YYNGEE. After removal of 0 bases from V and 5 bases from J, the junction contained 7 bases not matched to a gene. CDR3 bases: TGTGCCAGCAGCGTAGCGACAGGGTCTGAGGAGACCCAGTACTTC. This sequence encodes CASSVATGSEETQYF. The full variable domain, in which reference TRBV9 and TRBJ2-5 provide the parts outside the CDR3, is DSGVTQTPKHLITATGQRVTLRCSPRSGDLSVYWYQQSLDQGLQFLIQYYNGEERAKGNILERFSAQQFPDLHSELNLSSLELGDSALYFCASSVATGSEETQYFGPGTRLLVL.

This sequence joins TRBV7-2 and TRBJ1-3; D remains ambiguous. V lost 1 base, J lost 9 bases, and 10 bases lay in between. Germline CDR1 is SGHTA and CDR2 is FQGNSA. This CDR3 has 13 residues. The CDR3 sequence: CASSLEAESTIYF. The CDR3 DNA reads TGTGCCAGCAGCTTAGAAGCGGAGAGCACCATATATTTT.

This chain joins TRBV10-2 and TRBJ2-5, with 10 bases identical to TRBD2. This CDR3 has 16 residues. After removal of 3 bases from V and 2 bases from J, the junction contained 6 bases not matched to a gene. Germline V lookup: CDR1 WSHSY, CDR2 SAAADI. CDR3 residues: CASSDQGLAAQETQYF. The CDR3 nucleotides read TGCGCCAGCAGTGACCAAGGACTAGCGGCACAAGAGACCCAGTACTTC.

V gene TRBV28 combines with J gene TRBJ1-5, with a tentative D call TRBD1 (6 bases). Germline V lookup: CDR1 MDHEN, CDR2 SYDVKM. V gave up 3 bases and J gave up 7 bases, with 10 bases separating them. This CDR3 contains 13 residues. The CDR3 nucleotides are TGTGCCAGCAGTTTCGGGGGGCGGCAGCCCCAGCATTTT. Its protein product is CASSFGGRQPQHF.

This clone appeared many times. The chain carries TRBV7-9 and TRBJ2-2; no firm D call. The V end was cut by 6 bases, the J end by 0 bases, with 11 bases between. Germline V CDR1 and CDR2: SEHNR, FQNEAQ (reference sequence). There are 15 residues in the CDR3. As DNA, the CDR3 is TGTGCCAGCAGACTGGACGGCACGAACACCGGGGAGCTGTTTTTT. This codes for CASRLDGTNTGELFF.

J is TRBJ1-3 and V is TRBV30; D is undetermined. Trimming removed 0 bases from V and 0 bases from J, with 6 bases in between. CDR1 and CDR2 from the germline V gene are GTSNPN and SVGIG (reference sequence). CDR3 length: 14 residues. The CDR3 region is CAWSVSNSGNTIYF. The CDR3 DNA reads as TGTGCCTGGAGTGTATCCAACTCTGGAAACACCATATATTTT.

The genes are TRBV7-2 and TRBJ1-1; D is uncertain. The CDR3 is 17 residues long. Trimming took off 2 bases at V and 0 bases at J, with 16 bases between the two ends. Germline V gives CDR1 SGHTA, CDR2 FQGNSA. The chain's CDR3 is CASSLRAFSRVNTEAFF. The CDR3 DNA follows: TGTGCCAGCAGCTTAAGGGCCTTTAGTCGCGTGAACACTGAAGCTTTCTTT.

This chain links TRBV7-8 with TRBJ1-4; D uncertain. The germline CDR1 and CDR2 sequences are SGHVS and FQNEAQ. V lost 0 bases and J 4 bases, leaving 9 bases between the germline ends. The CDR3 consists of 15 residues. The DNA for the CDR3 is TGTGCCAGCAGCTTAGCGAGGGTGGATAATGAAAAACTGTTTTTT. Its translation is CASSLARVDNEKLFF.

The chain carries TRBV6-2 or TRBV6-3 and TRBJ1-2, with no clear D. Germline CDR1 MNHEY, CDR2 SVGEGT. The CDR3 has 11 amino acids. V gave up 4 bases and J gave up 7 bases, with 7 bases separating them. The CDR3 sequence is CASSLALGYTF. DNA of the CDR3: TGTGCCAGCAGTTTGGCCCTTGGCTACACCTTC.

The genes are TRBV10-3 and TRBJ2-7, with D perhaps TRBD2 (7 bases). The germline V gene has CDR1 ENHRY and CDR2 SYGVKD. The CDR3 extends over 16 amino acids. Trimming stripped 0 bases from V and 6 bases from J, with 18 bases between. CDR3 in amino acids: CAISESYGGPPREQYF. The CDR3 region has the DNA TGTGCCATCAGTGAGTCGTACGGGGGGCCGCCTCGCGAGCAGTACTTC.

V is TRBV4-3 and J is TRBJ2-1; 7 positions match TRBD1. Losses at the gene ends were 4 bases for V and 0 bases for J; bases not matched to a gene: 3. CDR1 is LGHNA and CDR2 is YSLEER in the germline V gene. CDR3 length: 15 residues. As DNA, the CDR3 is TGCGCCAGCAGCCCAGACAGGGACTCCTACAATGAGCAGTTCTTC. It yields the protein CASSPDRDSYNEQFF.

J is TRBJ1-4 and V is TRBV7-9, with TRBD1 identical over 8 bases. With V trimmed by 5 bases and J by 7 bases, 15 bases remained unmatched. The germline V gene encodes CDR1 SEHNR and CDR2 FQNEAQ (reference sequence). This CDR3 contains 17 residues. In DNA, the CDR3 is TGTGCCAGCAGCCGGGGACAGGTGACTCAAGGGAGTGAAAAACTGTTTTTT. Its protein product is CASSRGQVTQGSEKLFF.

The chain links TRBV15 to TRBJ2-7; D ambiguous. V was pared by 0 bases and J by 4 bases, with 16 bases between. This CDR3 has 16 residues. In germline, CDR1 is LNHNV, CDR2 YYDKDF (reference sequence). The CDR3: CATSRDLRDGRYEQYF. The DNA of the CDR3 is TGTGCCACCAGCAGAGACTTAAGAGACGGCAGATACGAGCAGTACTTC.

The V gene is TRBV28, the J gene TRBJ1-3; TRBD1 is a possible D gene (6 bases). The CDR3 covers 15 residues. V lost 10 bases, J lost 1 base, and 17 bases lay in between. CDR1 is MDHEN and CDR2 is SYDVKM in the germline V gene. The CDR3 DNA follows: TGTGCCACCCAGGGGCGGGGTGAGTCTGGAAACACCATATATTTT. Protein sequence: CATQGRGESGNTIYF.

The chain combines TRBV29-1 with TRBJ2-3; D is tentatively TRBD1 or TRBD2 (6 bases each). V was trimmed by 2 bases and J by 1 base, leaving 7 bases between them. Per germline, CDR1 SQVTM and CDR2 ANQGSEA. CDR3 size: 13 residues. The CDR3 DNA follows: TGCAGCGTTGAAAGGGGGGGCACAGATACGCAGTATTTT. Encoded protein: CSVERGGTDTQYF.

The rearrangement joins TRBV4-1 to TRBJ1-1, with 7 positions matching TRBD1. The CDR3 extends over 15 amino acids. Germline assignment: CDR1 MGHRA and CDR2 YSYEKL. V trimming: 6 bases; J trimming: 5 bases; junction bases outside the gene matches: 12. The CDR3 coding sequence is TGCGCCAGCAGAAGGGAGAGGGGGCAGCGGACTGAAGCTTTCTTT. Encoded protein: CASRRERGQRTEAFF.

This chain joins TRBV5-6 and TRBJ2-1; no reliable D call. The germline V gene encodes CDR1 SGHDT and CDR2 YYEEEE. Trimming removed 4 bases at V and 11 bases at J, with 13 bases between. CDR3 length equals 12 residues. CDR3 in amino acids: CASSLRTGKQFF. CDR3 bases: TGTGCCAGCAGCCTTCGTACTGGCAAGCAGTTCTTC.

The chain is built from TRBV29-1 and TRBJ2-7, with a tentative D call TRBD2 (5 bases). CDR1 and CDR2 from the germline V gene are SQVTM and ANQGSEA. V lost 2 bases, J lost 6 bases, and 20 bases lay in between. The CDR3 is 15 residues long. The CDR3 spells CSVESPLGGNGEQYF. As DNA, the CDR3 is TGCAGCGTTGAAAGCCCCCTAGGAGGTAATGGCGAGCAGTACTTC.

CDR3 region: CASSRGGYSNQPQHF. For the CDR3, the DNA is TGTGCCAGCAGCAGGGGGGGTTATAGCAATCAGCCCCAGCATTTT. V and J are TRBV6-5 and TRBJ1-5; TRBD1 aligns across 7 bases. The CDR3 loop spans 15 amino acids. Germline V lookup: CDR1 MNHEY, CDR2 SVGAGI. V was pared by 6 bases and J by 0 bases, with 5 bases of the junction left unmatched.

This chain connects TRBV5-1 to TRBJ2-3; D remains unclear. Trimming removed 1 base from V and 3 bases from J, with 0 bases in between. The germline CDR1 and CDR2 sequences are SGHRS and YFSETQ. There are 11 residues in the CDR3. The chain's CDR3 is CASSLTDTQYF. For the CDR3, the DNA is TGCGCCAGCAGCTTGACAGATACGCAGTATTTT.

This clone was seen repeatedly, ten times or more. The J gene is TRBJ1-1, the V gene TRBV10-3; D call uncertain. The CDR3 length is 15 residues. Trimming took 0 bases from V and 9 from J, leaving 17 bases between them. CDR1 ENHRY and CDR2 SYGVKD come from the germline V gene. CDR3 region: CAISESGMGTQQAFF. CDR3 sequence (DNA): TGTGCCATCAGTGAGTCCGGGATGGGAACCCAACAAGCTTTCTTT.